The 15 T cell receptor beta chains reported below all come from one sample, sequenced in a study of cytomegalovirus exposure and HLA in healthy donors. PCR involved 60 Vbeta and 13 Jbeta primers. The table came from immunoSEQ multiplex PCR; TCRdb's copy has only in-frame clones and leaves some out. The sample has 62,000 or so clones, 75% to 85% seen once; the top ten hold approximately 4.3%. The sequenced sample was PBMCs. These receptor sequences come from a man younger than 45 in good health and CMV-seronegative.

The chain recombines TRBV29-1 with TRBJ2-4, with 7 bases matching TRBD1. Per germline, CDR1 SQVTM and CDR2 ANQGSEA. The CDR3 spans 16 residues. Germline trimming cut 2 bases from V and 5 bases from J; bases unmatched to any gene: 12. CDR3 DNA sequence: TGCAGCGTTGAACCCCCTCCAGGGACAGTAGAAAACATTCAGTACTTC. This sequence encodes CSVEPPPGTVENIQYF.

This chain uses TRBV4-1 with TRBJ1-5, with TRBD1 as a possible D gene (5 bases). Germline CDR1 reads MGHRA; CDR2 reads YSYEKL. The germline V and J ends were trimmed by 1 base and 5 bases, with 12 bases remaining between them. This CDR3 has 15 residues. The CDR3 is CASSQAEGLYQPQHF. The CDR3 DNA sequence: TGCGCCAGCAGCCAAGCGGAGGGGCTTTATCAGCCCCAGCATTTT.

For this clone: At one end, the junction sequence differs from germline, possibly due to a read error. V is TRBV7-9 and J is TRBJ1-2; D gene uncertain. Germline CDR1 and CDR2: SEHNR and FQNEAQ (reference sequence). This CDR3 has 13 amino acids. CDR3 sequence (DNA): TGTTCCAGCAGCCCGGGATTCAAAGATGGCTACACCTTC. Amino acid sequence: CSSSPGFKDGYTF.

The V and J genes are TRBV5-1 and TRBJ2-5, with 10 bases aligning to TRBD1. Germline V CDR1 and CDR2: SGHRS, YFSETQ. The V gene end was trimmed by 3 bases and the J gene end by 2 bases; junction bases not matched to a gene: 10. CDR3 length: 17 amino acids. Here the CDR3 DNA reads TGCGCCAGCAGCTACCGGGACAGGGGCACCGCACAAGAGACCCAGTACTTC. Translated: CASSYRDRGTAQETQYF.

The CDR3: CASSYAILATDTQYF. In nucleotides, the CDR3 is TGTGCCAGCAGTTACGCCATACTAGCGACGGATACGCAGTATTTT. The gene calls are TRBV6-6 and TRBJ2-3, with 7 bases lining up with TRBD2. J was trimmed by 6 bases and V by 2 bases; bases with no gene match: 8. Germline CDR1 reads MNHNY; CDR2 reads SVGAGI (reference sequence). The CDR3 sequence is 15 residues long.

The rearrangement joins TRBV19 to TRBJ2-7; 7 bases fit TRBD2. This CDR3 region has 14 residues. The V segment lost 7 bases and the J segment 3 bases; nucleotides outside the gene matches: 9. Germline CDR1 reads LNHDA; CDR2 reads SQIVND (reference sequence). As DNA, the CDR3 is TGTGCCAGTACCTCGGGCGGGAGAGGCTACGAGCAGTACTTC. It encodes CASTSGGRGYEQYF.

The rearrangement uses TRBV19 and TRBJ2-6; D might be TRBD1 (6 bases). The CDR3 length is 16 residues. V was clipped by 5 bases and J by 0 bases, with 11 bases between them. Germline V gives CDR1 LNHDA, CDR2 SQIVND (reference sequence). CDR3 protein: CASSPRTDSGANVLTF. The CDR3, as DNA: TGTGCCAGTAGTCCCCGGACAGACTCTGGGGCCAACGTCCTGACTTTC.

V gene TRBV11-2 combines with J gene TRBJ2-3; 11 nucleotides agree with TRBD2. J lost 8 bases, V lost 5 bases, and 6 bases had no gene match. Germline CDR1 SGHAT, CDR2 FQNNGV. The CDR3 loop spans 14 amino acids. CDR3 amino acids: CASSITSGSVTQYF. In DNA form, the CDR3 reads TGTGCCAGCAGCATCACTAGCGGGAGCGTTACGCAGTATTTT.

The J gene is TRBJ2-7, the V gene TRBV7-2; 8 nucleotides line up with TRBD2. Germline CDR1 and CDR2: SGHTA and FQGNSA. This CDR3 is built from 17 residues. V shed 1 base and J 5 bases; nucleotides not matched to a gene: 13. CDR3 amino acids: CASSLGSGRAGSNEQYF. DNA of the CDR3: TGTGCCAGCAGCTTAGGATCCGGGAGGGCGGGTTCCAACGAGCAGTACTTC. Full variable domain (outside the CDR3, taken from reference TRBV7-2 and TRBJ2-7): GAGVSQSPSNKVTEKGKDVELRCDPISGHTALYWYRQSLGQGLEFLIYFQGNSAPDKSGLPSDRFSAERTGGSVSTLTIQRTQQEDSAVYLCASSLGSGRAGSNEQYFGPGTRLTVT.

This clone has only a few counts. V and J are TRBV4-3 and TRBJ2-5, with D perhaps TRBD2 (6 bases). Germline loops: CDR1 LGHNA, CDR2 YSLEER. The length of the CDR3 is 16 residues. V dropped 3 bases and J dropped 0 bases, with 14 bases sitting between them. The CDR3 bases are TGCGCCAGCAGCCACGATGCGGGGCGGGACCAAGAGACCCAGTACTTC. This gives the protein CASSHDAGRDQETQYF.

The chain carries TRBV19 and TRBJ1-6; a weak D match, TRBD1 (6 bases). V was pared by 6 bases and J by 7 bases, with 16 bases between. This CDR3 contains 15 residues. The germline gives CDR1 LNHDA, CDR2 SQIVND (reference sequence). The CDR3 sequence: CASSQPGQGNSPLHF. CDR3 DNA: TGTGCCAGTAGCCAGCCAGGGCAGGGGAATTCACCCCTCCACTTT.

V gene TRBV9 combines with J gene TRBJ1-2, with 8 bases identical to TRBD1. V gave up 2 bases and J gave up 8 bases; unmatched junction bases: 8. The CDR3 covers 14 residues. Germline CDR1 is SGDLS and CDR2 is YYNGEE. The CDR3 sequence: CASSVGQGAEGYTF. CDR3 nucleotide sequence: TGTGCCAGCAGCGTTGGTCAGGGGGCGGAGGGCTACACCTTC.

J is TRBJ2-5 and V is TRBV5-1, with a weak D call TRBD1 (6 bases). The ends were cut back, 4 bases at V and 4 bases at J, with 17 bases in the middle. CDR1 SGHRS and CDR2 YFSETQ come from the germline V gene. There are 15 residues in the CDR3. The CDR3 protein is CASSIRLQGRETQYF. CDR3 DNA sequence: TGCGCCAGCAGCATAAGGTTACAGGGTCGAGAGACCCAGTACTTC.

Turning to this clone: Other DNA variants within this sample encode the same CDR3. The V and J genes are TRBV14 and TRBJ2-7, with D perhaps matching TRBD1 (6 bases). The V gene's germline CDR1 is SGHDN and CDR2 FVKESK. The V and J ends lost 1 base and 4 bases respectively, with 17 bases between them. The CDR3 loop spans 16 amino acids. The CDR3 here is CASSQGRGNWDYEQYF. For the CDR3, the DNA is TGTGCCAGCAGCCAAGGCAGGGGCAATTGGGATTACGAGCAGTACTTC.

This clone was seen a single time. This rearrangement joins TRBV7-2 to TRBJ2-5; possibly TRBD2 for D (5 bases). Trimming shortened V by 5 bases and J by 5 bases, and 12 bases separated the two germline ends. Per the germline V gene, CDR1 is SGHTA and CDR2 is FQGNSA. The CDR3 has 13 amino acids. In DNA form, the CDR3 reads TGTGCCAGCAGCCCCGAGGGCGGGGAGACCCAGTACTTC. It encodes CASSPEGGETQYF.